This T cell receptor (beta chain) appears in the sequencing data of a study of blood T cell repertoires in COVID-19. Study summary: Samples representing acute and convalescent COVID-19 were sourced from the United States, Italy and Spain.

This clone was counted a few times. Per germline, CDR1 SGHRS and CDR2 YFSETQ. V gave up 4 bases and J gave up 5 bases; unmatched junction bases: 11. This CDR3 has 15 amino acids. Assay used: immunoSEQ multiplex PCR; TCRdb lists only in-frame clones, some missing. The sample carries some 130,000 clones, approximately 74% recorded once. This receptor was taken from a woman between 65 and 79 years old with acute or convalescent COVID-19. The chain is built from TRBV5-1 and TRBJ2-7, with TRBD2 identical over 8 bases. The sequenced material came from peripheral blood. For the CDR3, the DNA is TGCGCCAGCAGCCGGTCGACAGCGGGAGTAAACGAGCAGTACTTC. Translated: CASSRSTAGVNEQYF. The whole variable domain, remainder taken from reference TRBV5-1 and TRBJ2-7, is KAGVTQTPRYLIKTRGQQVTLSCSPISGHRSVSWYQQTPGQGLQFLFEYFSETQRNKGNFPGRFSGRQFSNSRSEMNVSTLELGDSALYLCASSRSTAGVNEQYFGPGTRLTVT.